A selection of T cell receptor beta chains follows, all from one sample in a study of shared clonotypes between healthy human individuals. Repertoires were generated with immunoSEQ multiplex PCR, while TCRdb's copy carries only in-frame clones and drops some. The data hold under 2,000,000 clones, with 85% to 95% observed a single time. Source material: naive CD8+ T cells sorted from blood. These receptors came from a man aged 18 to 29 in good health. CDR3s include the opening cysteine and the closing phenylalanine or tryptophan. Rows give clone size only sometimes, using once, few, many, or a class for an expanded clone.

-	TRBV6-5	TRBJ2-1	CASRQLAGVYNEQFF
-	TRBV5-1	TRBJ2-1	CASSDRGGTYNEQFF
-	TRBV4-1	TRBJ2-5	CASSQVAPQETQYF
-	TRBV10-3	TRBJ2-7	CASPRELNYEQYF
-	TRBV7-8	-	CASTGLAGEYEQYF
-	TRBV25-1	TRBJ2-1	CASSLTGAYNEQFF
-	TRBV27	TRBJ1-5	CASSLVAGWQPQHF
-	TRBV10-2	TRBJ2-1	CASSELWREGLNEQFF
-	TRBV5-6	TRBJ2-2	CASSLEGGLNTGELFF
-	TRBV5-3	TRBJ1-6	CARSLGSRGSPLHF
once	TRBV30	TRBJ2-1	CAWEPGAKNNEQFF
-	TRBV7-2	TRBJ2-1	CASSLGGGSYNEQFF
-	TRBV27	TRBJ2-2	CATRDMWDTGELFF
-	TRBV13	TRBJ2-2	CASTDRAGGELFF
-	TRBV7-6	TRBJ2-2	CASSLRTDNTGELFF
-	TRBV6-5	TRBJ1-2	CASTDGGQGYGYTF
-	TRBV15	TRBJ2-1	CATSGGRAAYNEQFF
few	TRBV6-5	TRBJ1-5	CASSRDTNQPQHF
-	TRBV28	TRBJ2-5	CASSSGTQYF
-	TRBV5-6	TRBJ2-2	CASSLGQGGPGELFF